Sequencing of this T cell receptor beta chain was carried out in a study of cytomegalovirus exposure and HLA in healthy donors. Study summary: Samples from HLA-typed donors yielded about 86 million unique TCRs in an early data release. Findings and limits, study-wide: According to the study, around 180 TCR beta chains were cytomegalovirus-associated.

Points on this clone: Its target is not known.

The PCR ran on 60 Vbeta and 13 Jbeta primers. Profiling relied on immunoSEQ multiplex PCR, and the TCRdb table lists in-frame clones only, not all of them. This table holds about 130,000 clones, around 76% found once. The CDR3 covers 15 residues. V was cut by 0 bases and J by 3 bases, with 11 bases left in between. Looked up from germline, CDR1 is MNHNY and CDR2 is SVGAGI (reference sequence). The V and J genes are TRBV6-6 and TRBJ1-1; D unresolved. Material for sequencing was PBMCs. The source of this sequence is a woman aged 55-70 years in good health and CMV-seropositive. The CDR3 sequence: CASSYSALADTEAFF. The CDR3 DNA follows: TGTGCCAGCAGTTACTCGGCGCTTGCGGACACTGAAGCTTTCTTT.